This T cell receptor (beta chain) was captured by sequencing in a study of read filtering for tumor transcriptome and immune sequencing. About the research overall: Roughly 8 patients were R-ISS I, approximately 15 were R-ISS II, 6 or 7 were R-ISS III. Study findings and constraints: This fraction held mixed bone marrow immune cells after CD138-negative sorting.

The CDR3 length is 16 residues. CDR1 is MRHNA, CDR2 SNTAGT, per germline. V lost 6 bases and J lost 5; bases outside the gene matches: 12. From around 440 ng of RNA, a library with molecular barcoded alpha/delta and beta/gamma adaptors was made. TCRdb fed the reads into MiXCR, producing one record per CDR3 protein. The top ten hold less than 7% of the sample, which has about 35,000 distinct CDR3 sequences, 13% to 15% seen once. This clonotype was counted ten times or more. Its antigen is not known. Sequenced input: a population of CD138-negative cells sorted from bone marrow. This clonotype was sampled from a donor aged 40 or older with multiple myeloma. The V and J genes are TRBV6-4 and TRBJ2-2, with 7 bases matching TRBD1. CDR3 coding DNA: TGTGCCAGCAGCCCTCTCTCGGCAGGGGGAACCGGGGAGCTGTTTTTT. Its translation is CASSPLSAGGTGELFF.